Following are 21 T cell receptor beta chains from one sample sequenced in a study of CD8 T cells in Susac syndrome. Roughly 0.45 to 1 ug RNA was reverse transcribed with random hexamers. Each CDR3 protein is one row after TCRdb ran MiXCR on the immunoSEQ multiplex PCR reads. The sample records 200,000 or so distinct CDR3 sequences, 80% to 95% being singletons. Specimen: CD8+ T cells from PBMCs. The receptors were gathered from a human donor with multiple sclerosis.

The CDR3 spells CASSQRLAGGGQETQYF. Written as DNA, the CDR3 is TGTGCCAGCAGCCAACGACTAGCGGGAGGAGGACAAGAGACCCAGTACTTC. This chain joins TRBV3-1 and TRBJ2-5; 13 nucleotides match TRBD2. Germline CDR1 LGHDT, CDR2 YNNKEL (reference sequence). The length of the CDR3 is 17 residues. V dropped 2 bases and J dropped 2; count of bases not matched to a gene: 5.

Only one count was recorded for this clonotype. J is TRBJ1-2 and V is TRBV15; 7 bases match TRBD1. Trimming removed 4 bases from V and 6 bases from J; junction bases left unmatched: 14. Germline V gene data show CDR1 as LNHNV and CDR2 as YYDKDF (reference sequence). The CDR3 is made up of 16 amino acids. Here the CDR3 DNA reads TGTGCCACCAGCACCAGGGGGGCCCCGACTGCCCATGGCTACACCTTC. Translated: CATSTRGAPTAHGYTF.

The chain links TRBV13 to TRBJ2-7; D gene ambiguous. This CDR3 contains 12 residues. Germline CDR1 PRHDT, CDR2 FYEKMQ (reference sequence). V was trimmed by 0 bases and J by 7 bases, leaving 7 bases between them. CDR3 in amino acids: CASSLGGIEQYF. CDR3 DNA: TGTGCCAGCAGCTTAGGCGGAATAGAGCAGTACTTC.

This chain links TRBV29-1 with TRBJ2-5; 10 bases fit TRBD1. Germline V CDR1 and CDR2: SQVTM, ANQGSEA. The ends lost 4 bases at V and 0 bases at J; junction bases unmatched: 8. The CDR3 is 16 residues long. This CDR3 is CSVGVGQGVHQETQYF. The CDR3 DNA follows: TGCAGCGTTGGGGTCGGACAGGGGGTACACCAAGAGACCCAGTACTTC.

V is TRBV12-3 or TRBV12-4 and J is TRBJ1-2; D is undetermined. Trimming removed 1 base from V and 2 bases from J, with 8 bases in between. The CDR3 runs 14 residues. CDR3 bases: TGTGCCAGCAGTTTAGTGGCGAACAACTATGGCTACACCTTC. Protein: CASSLVANNYGYTF.

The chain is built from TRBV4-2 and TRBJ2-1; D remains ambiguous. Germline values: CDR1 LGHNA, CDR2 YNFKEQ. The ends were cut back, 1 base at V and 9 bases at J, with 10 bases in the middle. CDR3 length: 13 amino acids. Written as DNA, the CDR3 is TGTGCCAGCAGCCAAGTAGTCGGAAGTGAGCAGTTCTTC. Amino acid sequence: CASSQVVGSEQFF.

This CDR3 is CASSTLQTEAFF. The CDR3, as DNA: TGTGCCAGTAGTACTCTTCAAACTGAAGCTTTCTTT. The V and J genes are TRBV19 and TRBJ1-1; D ambiguous. The CDR3 has 12 residues. Germline V CDR1 and CDR2: LNHDA, SQIVND (reference sequence). V lost 4 bases, J lost 5 bases, and 8 bases lay in between.

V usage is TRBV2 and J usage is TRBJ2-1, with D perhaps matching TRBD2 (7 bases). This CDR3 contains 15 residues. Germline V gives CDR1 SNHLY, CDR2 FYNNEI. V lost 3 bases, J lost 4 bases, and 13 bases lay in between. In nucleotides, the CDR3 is TGTGCCAGCAGTGACTCGGGGGGCGGGTACAATGAGCAGTTCTTC. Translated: CASSDSGGGYNEQFF.

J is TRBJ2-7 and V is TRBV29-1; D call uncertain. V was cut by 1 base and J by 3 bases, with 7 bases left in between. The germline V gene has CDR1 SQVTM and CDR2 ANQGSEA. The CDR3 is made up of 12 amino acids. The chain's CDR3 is CSVEGVSYEQYF. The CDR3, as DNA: TGCAGCGTTGAAGGGGTGAGCTACGAGCAGTACTTC.

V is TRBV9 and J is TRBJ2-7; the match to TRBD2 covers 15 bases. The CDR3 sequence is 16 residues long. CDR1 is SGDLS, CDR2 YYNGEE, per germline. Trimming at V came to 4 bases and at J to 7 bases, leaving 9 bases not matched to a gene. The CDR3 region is CASSPGLAGGPGEQYF. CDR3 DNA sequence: TGTGCCAGCAGCCCTGGACTAGCGGGAGGGCCGGGGGAGCAGTACTTC.

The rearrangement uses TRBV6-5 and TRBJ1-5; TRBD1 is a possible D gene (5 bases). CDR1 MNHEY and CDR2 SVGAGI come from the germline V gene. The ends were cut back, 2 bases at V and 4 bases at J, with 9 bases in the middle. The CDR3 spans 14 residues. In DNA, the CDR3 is TGTGCCAGCAGTTACAGTGGGGCAAATCAGCCCCAGCATTTT. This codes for CASSYSGANQPQHF.

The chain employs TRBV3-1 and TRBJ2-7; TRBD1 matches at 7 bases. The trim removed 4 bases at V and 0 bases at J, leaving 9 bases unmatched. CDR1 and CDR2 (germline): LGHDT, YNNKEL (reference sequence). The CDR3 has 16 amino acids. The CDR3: CASSPLGAGGSYEQYF. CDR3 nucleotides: TGTGCCAGCAGCCCCCTGGGGGCAGGGGGCTCCTACGAGCAGTACTTC.

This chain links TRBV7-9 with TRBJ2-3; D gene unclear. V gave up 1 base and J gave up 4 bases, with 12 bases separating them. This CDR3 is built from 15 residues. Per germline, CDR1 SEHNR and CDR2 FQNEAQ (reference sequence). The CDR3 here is CASSLDLTGSDTQYF. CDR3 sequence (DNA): TGTGCCAGCAGCTTAGACTTGACGGGTTCAGATACGCAGTATTTT.

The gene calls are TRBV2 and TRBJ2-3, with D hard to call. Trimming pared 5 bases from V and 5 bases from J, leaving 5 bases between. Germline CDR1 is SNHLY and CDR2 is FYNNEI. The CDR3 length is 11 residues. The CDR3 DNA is TGTGCCAGCAGTATACAAGATACGCAGTATTTT. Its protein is CASSIQDTQYF. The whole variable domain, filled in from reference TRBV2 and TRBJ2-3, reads EPEVTQTPSHQVTQMGQEVILRCVPISNHLYFYWYRQILGQKVEFLVSFYNNEISEKSEIFDDQFSVERPDGSNFTLKIRSTKLEDSAMYFCASSIQDTQYFGPGTRLTVL.

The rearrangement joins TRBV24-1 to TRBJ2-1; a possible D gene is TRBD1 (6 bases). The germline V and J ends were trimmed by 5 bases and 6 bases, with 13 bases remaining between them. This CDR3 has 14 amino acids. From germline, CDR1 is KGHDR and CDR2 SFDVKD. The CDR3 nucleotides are TGTGCCACCAGTGGGGACAAAATGTTCAATGAGCAGTTCTTC. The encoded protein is CATSGDKMFNEQFF.

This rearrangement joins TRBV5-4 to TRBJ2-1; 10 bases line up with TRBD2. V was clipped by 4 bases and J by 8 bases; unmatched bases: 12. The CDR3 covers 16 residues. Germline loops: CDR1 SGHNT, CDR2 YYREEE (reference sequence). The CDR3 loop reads CASSPGLAGDLDEQFF. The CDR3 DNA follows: TGTGCCAGCAGCCCCGGCCTAGCGGGAGACCTTGATGAGCAGTTCTTC.

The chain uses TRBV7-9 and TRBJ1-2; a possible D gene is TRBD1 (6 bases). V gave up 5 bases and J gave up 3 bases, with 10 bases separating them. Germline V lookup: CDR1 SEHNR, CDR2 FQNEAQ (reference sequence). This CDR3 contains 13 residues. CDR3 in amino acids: CASSRWTDYGYTF. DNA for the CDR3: TGTGCCAGCAGCCGATGGACAGACTATGGCTACACCTTC.

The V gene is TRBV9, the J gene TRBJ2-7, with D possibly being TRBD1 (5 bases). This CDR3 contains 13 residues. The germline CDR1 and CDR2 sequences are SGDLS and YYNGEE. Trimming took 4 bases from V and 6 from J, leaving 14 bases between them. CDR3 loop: CASSFIGAGEQYF. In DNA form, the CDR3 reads TGTGCCAGCAGCTTCATAGGGGCAGGCGAGCAGTACTTC.

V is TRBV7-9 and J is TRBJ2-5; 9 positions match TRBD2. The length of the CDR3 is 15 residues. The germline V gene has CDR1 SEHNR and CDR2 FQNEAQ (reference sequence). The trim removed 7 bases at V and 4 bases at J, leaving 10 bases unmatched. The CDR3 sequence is CASIHSGTSRETQYF. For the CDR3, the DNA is TGTGCCAGCATCCATTCCGGGACTAGCCGAGAGACCCAGTACTTC. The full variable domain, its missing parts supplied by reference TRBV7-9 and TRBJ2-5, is DTGVSQNPRHKITKRGQNVTFRCDPISEHNRLYWYRQTLGQGPEFLTYFQNEAQLEKSRLLSDRFSAERPKGSFSTLEIQRTEQGDSAMYLCASIHSGTSRETQYFGPGTRLLVL.

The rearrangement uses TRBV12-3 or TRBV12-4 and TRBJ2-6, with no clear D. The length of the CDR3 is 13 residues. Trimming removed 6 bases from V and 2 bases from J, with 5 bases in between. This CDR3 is CASRVPGANVLTF. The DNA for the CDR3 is TGTGCCAGCAGGGTCCCTGGGGCCAACGTCCTGACTTTC.

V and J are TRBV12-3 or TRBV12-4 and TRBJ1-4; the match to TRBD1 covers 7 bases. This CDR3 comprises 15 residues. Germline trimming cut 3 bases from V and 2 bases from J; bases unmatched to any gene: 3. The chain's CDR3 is CASSFGTATNEKLFF. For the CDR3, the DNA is TGTGCCAGCAGTTTTGGGACAGCTACTAATGAAAAACTGTTTTTT.